This T cell receptor beta chain originates from a study of blood T cells in healthy people across ages. Through a sample-barcoded 5' primer and a J-beta primer mix, a second PCR was run for roughly 6 to 12 cycles. MiXCR, run by TCRdb on the 5' RACE reads, gives a single entry per CDR3 protein. The sample lists 780,000 or so distinct CDR3 sequences, roughly 25% occurring once. Germline CDR1 MDHEN, CDR2 SYDVKM. This CDR3 region has 14 residues. Deletions cut 7 bases from V and 2 bases from J, with 9 bases between. The data also belong to a second study, concerning T cells of mothers and their children.

The clonotype originates from a boy aged 5-17 years in good health. Sequencing was performed on blood. The chain has TRBV28 and TRBJ2-6, with D tentatively TRBD2 (5 bases). The CDR3 coding sequence is TGTGCCAGCAATGGAGGCGCTGGGGCCAACGTCCTGACTTTC. This codes for CASNGGAGANVLTF. Full variable domain (missing parts from reference TRBV28 and TRBJ2-6): DVKVTQSSRYLVKRTGEKVFLECVQDMDHENMFWYRQDPGLGLRLIYFSYDVKMKEKGDIPEGYSVSREKKERFSLILESASTNQTSMYLCASNGGAGANVLTFGAGSRLTVL.